These T cell receptor beta chains were read from a single sample in a study of T-cell memory formation after mild COVID-19. TCRdb called the 5' RACE reads again in MiXCR, with one record for every CDR3 protein. The data contain 300,000 to 350,000 distinct CDR3 sequences, 13% to 15% of them singletons. The specimen was PBMCs or a T cell subset sorted from them (not recorded which). The receptors derive from a man between 18 and 35 years old who had mild COVID-19 (a few samples of this study predate the infection). Cell type and time point are not known. Both conserved end residues are part of each CDR3. The D gene is left open where the match is weak. Clone size is shown for a subset of rows, as once, few, many or a class of expanded clone.

size	V	J	D	CDR3	DNA
.	TRBV12-3/TRBV12-4	TRBJ1-3	.	CASSTGTTGDTIYF	TGTGCCAGCAGTACAGGGACAACTGGAGACACCATATATTTT
few	TRBV7-9	TRBJ1-1	.	CASSPSPLGAEAFF	TGTGCCAGCAGCCCCAGCCCGTTAGGGGCTGAAGCTTTCTTT
.	TRBV15	TRBJ1-1	.	CATRETQRGTANTEAFF	TGTGCCACCAGAGAGACTCAGCGGGGTACGGCGAACACTGAAGCTTTCTTT
few	TRBV29-1	TRBJ2-3	.	CSVGDEGRFGTDTQYF	TGCAGCGTTGGGGATGAGGGGAGATTTGGCACAGATACGCAGTATTTT
few	TRBV3-1	TRBJ1-6	TRBD1	CASSQERTGEELYNSPLHF	TGTGCCAGCAGCCAAGAGAGGACAGGCGAAGAACTTTATAATTCACCCCTCCACTTT
few	TRBV6-5	TRBJ1-1	.	CASSGWGMNTEAFF	TGTGCCAGCAGTGGATGGGGCATGAACACTGAAGCTTTCTTT
many	TRBV7-9	TRBJ2-7	.	CASSFRTEYEQYF	TGTGCCAGCAGCTTTCGCACGGAATACGAGCAGTACTTC
few	TRBV20-1	TRBJ1-1	TRBD1	CSAYTAWDRGLEKNTEAFF	TGCAGTGCTTATACCGCATGGGACAGGGGGCTAGAAAAGAACACTGAAGCTTTCTTT
few	TRBV20-1	TRBJ2-7	TRBD1	CSAGDREGTYEQYF	TGCAGTGCTGGGGACAGGGAAGGGACCTACGAGCAGTACTTC
few	TRBV24-1	TRBJ1-2	.	CATSDPGQLNYGYTF	TGTGCCACCAGTGACCCTGGACAGCTTAACTATGGCTACACCTTC
few	TRBV2	TRBJ1-1	.	CASSELGVGTEAFF	TGTGCCAGCAGTGAACTGGGGGTTGGGACTGAAGCTTTCTTT